Presented here are 27 T cell receptor beta chains from one specimen sequenced in a study of blood T cells in healthy people across ages. Then a second PCR, running roughly 7 to 11 cycles, was carried out with a sample-barcoded 5' primer and a J-beta primer mix. TCRdb analysed the 5' RACE reads with MiXCR anew, one entry per CDR3 protein. The sample carries approximately 850,000 distinct CDR3 sequences, 58% recorded once. Specimen: blood. These receptors originate from a young man in good health.

This chain links TRBV25-1 with TRBJ2-3; a possible D gene is TRBD2 (5 bases). From germline, CDR1 is MGHDK and CDR2 SYGVNS. V was shortened by 2 bases and J by 5 bases, with 11 bases between the two germline ends. The CDR3 spans 14 residues. For the CDR3, the DNA is TGTGCCAGCAGTGAACCGGGATTCTTAGATACGCAGTATTTT. Protein sequence: CASSEPGFLDTQYF.

The chain has TRBV20-1 and TRBJ1-2; D not certain. V was pared by 4 bases and J by 4 bases, with 7 bases between. Per the germline V gene, CDR1 is DFQATT and CDR2 is SNEGSKA (reference sequence). The CDR3 is 11 amino acids. Written as DNA, the CDR3 is TGCAGTGCTATTCCGGGCTATGGCTACACCTTC. It is translated as CSAIPGYGYTF.

This clonotype was observed a handful of times. This chain joins TRBV7-2 and TRBJ2-7; D might be TRBD2 (5 bases). CDR3 size: 15 residues. Between the trimmed V and J ends, which lost 5 bases and 5 bases, there was a span of 19 bases. Germline CDR1 is SGHTA and CDR2 is FQGNSA. Here the CDR3 DNA reads TGTGCCAGCAGCCCTCAGACGGGGATCCTAAACGAGCAGTACTTC. It specifies CASSPQTGILNEQYF.

The rearrangement joins TRBV6-1 to TRBJ2-7; D might be TRBD1 or TRBD2, each matching 5 bases. CDR1 and CDR2 from the germline V gene are MNHNS and SASEGT. The CDR3 has 15 amino acids. V was shortened by 3 bases and J by 3 bases, with 15 bases between the two germline ends. The chain's CDR3 is CASSEHGTYGYEQYF. CDR3 bases: TGTGCCAGCAGTGAGCACGGGACGTACGGCTACGAGCAGTACTTC.

V gene TRBV21-1 combines with J gene TRBJ1-1. TRBV21-1 is a pseudogene. The CDR3 extends over 11 amino acids. CDR3: CASDRDSEAFF. The CDR3 coding sequence is TGTGCCAGCGATCGGGACAGTGAAGCTTTCTTT.

This clonotype turned up a few times. The V and J genes are TRBV5-5 and TRBJ2-1; D tentatively fits TRBD1 or TRBD2 (5 bases each). The V end was cut by 4 bases, the J end by 6 bases, with 11 bases between. From germline, CDR1 is SGHKS and CDR2 YYEKEE (reference sequence). The CDR3 is 13 amino acids. The CDR3 sequence is CASSLPGSNEQFF. CDR3 nucleotide sequence: TGTGCCAGCAGCCTGCCAGGGAGCAATGAGCAGTTCTTC.

The chain combines TRBV4-3 with TRBJ2-1, with no clear D. Germline V gene data show CDR1 as LGHNA and CDR2 as YSLEER. The CDR3 length is 15 residues. Trimming shortened V by 0 bases and J by 3 bases, and 9 bases separated the two germline ends. The CDR3 here is CASSQDPDGYNEQFF. The DNA of the CDR3 is TGCGCCAGCAGCCAAGACCCGGACGGCTACAATGAGCAGTTCTTC.

For the CDR3, the DNA is TGCGCCAGCAGCTTGGCTAGCAGGGAGAAGAAGAGCGGGGGGTCACATGAGCAGTTCTTC. As protein: CASSLASREKKSGGSHEQFF. V usage is TRBV5-1 and J usage is TRBJ2-1, with TRBD2 matching 9 bases. The CDR3 extends over 20 amino acids. The junction had 21 bases not matched to a gene; V was cut back by 0 bases and J by 8 bases. The germline V gene has CDR1 SGHRS and CDR2 YFSETQ.

The chain links TRBV11-1 to TRBJ1-2, with D possibly being TRBD1 (5 bases). The CDR3 is made up of 18 amino acids. V lost 5 bases and J lost 6, with 28 bases in between. CDR1 and CDR2 from the germline V gene are SGHAT and FQDESV (reference sequence). CDR3 sequence: CASSHERYRFHPSDGYTF. The CDR3 coding sequence is TGTGCCAGCAGCCACGAACGTTACAGGTTCCATCCCTCAGATGGCTACACCTTC.

The chain is built from TRBV11-1 and TRBJ2-5; perhaps TRBD2 as D (5 bases). The DNA end is a closer match to TRBJ2-7, so the J assignment may be wrong. Germline loops: CDR1 SGHAT, CDR2 FQDESV (reference sequence). This CDR3 region has 13 residues. In nucleotides, the CDR3 is TGTGCCAGCAGCCATAGAGGGCGCTACGAGCAGTACTTC. Its translation: CASSHRGRYEQYF.

The V and J genes are TRBV6-1 and TRBJ2-2; TRBD2 matches 12 bases. The CDR3 totals 16 residues. J gave up 7 bases and V 3 bases, and 6 bases lay outside the gene matches. Germline V CDR1 and CDR2: MNHNS, SASEGT. This chain's CDR3 is CASSETSGSMVGELFF. CDR3 sequence (DNA): TGTGCCAGCAGTGAGACTAGCGGGAGTATGGTCGGGGAGCTGTTTTTT.

The rearrangement uses TRBV20-1 and TRBJ2-7; unclear D gene. The CDR3 runs to 9 residues. The germline V gene has CDR1 DFQATT and CDR2 SNEGSKA (reference sequence). V was clipped by 6 bases and J by 4 bases, with 4 bases between them. The CDR3, as DNA: TGCAGTGCCGATTACGAGCAGTACTTC. This encodes CSADYEQYF.

The V and J genes are TRBV4-1 and TRBJ2-5; weak D call: TRBD2 (6 bases). V lost 3 bases, J lost 11 bases, and 19 bases lay in between. Germline values: CDR1 MGHRA, CDR2 YSYEKL. This CDR3 is 14 amino acids long. The CDR3, as DNA: TGCGCCAGCAGCCAGGAGGGATTTTACAATGAGCAGTACTTC. It is translated as CASSQEGFYNEQYF.

The chain uses TRBV4-2 and TRBJ2-7; 9 bases are shared with TRBD2. Near its end, the DNA agrees better with TRBJ2-5, so the J call may be wrong. CDR3 length: 17 residues. Germline lookup yields CDR1 LGHNA and CDR2 YNFKEQ. CDR3 in amino acids: CASSQEWPGTSRETQYF. In nucleotides, the CDR3 is TGTGCCAGCAGCCAAGAATGGCCCGGGACTAGCAGGGAGACCCAGTACTTC.

The genes are TRBV29-1 and TRBJ2-1; TRBD2 matches at 15 bases. The CDR3 runs 14 residues. Germline CDR1 SQVTM, CDR2 ANQGSEA. The trim removed 6 bases at V and 6 bases at J, leaving 3 bases unmatched. The CDR3, as DNA: TGCAGCGTAAGGACTAGCGGGAGGGGCAATGAGCAGTTCTTC. It encodes CSVRTSGRGNEQFF.

The sample holds a few counts of this clonotype. The chain recombines TRBV6-2 or TRBV6-3 with TRBJ2-7, with D possibly matching TRBD2 (7 bases). V was cut by 8 bases and J by 3 bases, with 14 bases left in between. CDR3 length: 13 amino acids. Germline V gives CDR1 MNHEY, CDR2 SVGEGT. The DNA of the CDR3 is TGTGCCAGCCAGAAGCGGGACAACTACGAGCAGTACTTC. The encoded protein is CASQKRDNYEQYF.

This chain connects TRBV24-1 to TRBJ2-5; perhaps D is TRBD1 or TRBD2 (5 bases each). CDR1 and CDR2 from the germline V gene are KGHDR and SFDVKD. The CDR3 is 16 amino acids. Trimming shortened V by 5 bases and J by 2 bases, and 17 bases separated the two germline ends. Written as DNA, the CDR3 is TGTGCCACCAGTGTCGGATTCGGGGCAGGTCAAGAGACCCAGTACTTC. This gives the protein CATSVGFGAGQETQYF.

The chain couples TRBV6-6 to TRBJ2-3; no reliable D call. Trimming removed 2 bases from V and 7 bases from J, with 7 bases in between. CDR3 size: 12 residues. Germline-derived CDR1 and CDR2 are MNHNY and SVGAGI (reference sequence). The CDR3 DNA reads as TGTGCCAGCAGTTACCGGTCGAATACGCAGTATTTT. This codes for CASSYRSNTQYF.

This clonotype was found a few times. The rearrangement joins TRBV4-3 to TRBJ2-1, with D uncertain. This CDR3 has 11 amino acids. Per the germline V gene, CDR1 is LGHNA and CDR2 is YSLEER. The V and J ends lost 9 bases and 6 bases respectively, with 9 bases between them. The CDR3, as DNA: TGCGCCAGAGGACGCCTCAATGAGCAGTTCTTC. Translating it yields CARGRLNEQFF.

There are a few counts of this clonotype. V is TRBV29-1 and J is TRBJ1-1, with D hard to call. From germline, CDR1 is SQVTM and CDR2 ANQGSEA. V gave up 1 base and J gave up 4 bases, with 13 bases separating them. The CDR3 covers 14 residues. DNA of the CDR3: TGCAGCGTTGAAGCCCATGGGGATCTCACTGAAGCTTTCTTT. Protein sequence: CSVEAHGDLTEAFF. Using reference TRBV29-1 and TRBJ1-1 for the parts outside the CDR3, the full variable domain is SAVISQKPSRDICQRGTSLTIQCQVDSQVTMMFWYRQQPGQSLTLIATANQGSEATYESGFVIDKFPISRPNLTFSTLTVSNMSPEDSSIYLCSVEAHGDLTEAFFGQGTRLTVV.

This clonotype was found a few times. The rearrangement links TRBV27 to TRBJ2-7; perhaps TRBD1 as D (6 bases). The CDR3 consists of 12 residues. Trimming left V 9 bases short and J 4 bases short, with 13 bases between. Germline assignment: CDR1 MNHEY and CDR2 SMNVEV (reference sequence). This CDR3 reads CASGQLLYEQYF. For the CDR3, the DNA is TGTGCCAGTGGACAGTTACTTTACGAGCAGTACTTC.

This clonotype occurred a few times. The chain carries TRBV20-1 and TRBJ1-5; D gene uncertain. The CDR3 loop spans 13 amino acids. The germline CDR1 and CDR2 sequences are DFQATT and SNEGSKA (reference sequence). Trimming left V 5 bases short and J 9 bases short, with 17 bases between. The CDR3 spells CSAGVGEPTPQHF. In DNA, the CDR3 is TGCAGTGCTGGCGTCGGGGAACCTACGCCCCAGCATTTT.

This clonotype was recorded a few times. This sequence joins TRBV27 and TRBJ2-7; D gene uncertain. This CDR3 is built from 13 residues. Germline loops: CDR1 MNHEY, CDR2 SMNVEV (reference sequence). Between the trimmed V and J ends, which lost 3 bases and 5 bases, there was a span of 11 bases. This chain's CDR3 is CASSFSASDEQYF. CDR3 DNA sequence: TGTGCCAGCAGTTTTTCGGCCAGCGACGAGCAGTACTTC.

V is TRBV7-9 and J is TRBJ2-3, with D perhaps matching TRBD2 (6 bases). The CDR3 covers 13 residues. Germline V gene data show CDR1 as SEHNR and CDR2 as FQNEAQ (reference sequence). V shed 11 bases and J shed 5 bases, with 17 bases lying between them. This CDR3 reads CARGDGSGDTQYF. As DNA, the CDR3 is TGTGCCCGGGGAGACGGGAGTGGAGATACGCAGTATTTT.

This clonotype was seen only a few times. This rearrangement joins TRBV20-1 to TRBJ2-1; 10 bases are a match to TRBD2. CDR1 is DFQATT and CDR2 is SNEGSKA in the germline V gene (reference sequence). V lost 0 bases to trimming and J lost 4 bases; unmatched junction nucleotides: 3. The length of the CDR3 is 15 residues. The CDR3 spells CSARDLAGEYNEQFF. CDR3 bases: TGCAGTGCTAGAGATCTAGCGGGGGAATACAATGAGCAGTTCTTC.

This chain joins TRBV6-2 or TRBV6-3 and TRBJ2-1, with a weak D call TRBD2 (6 bases). The germline V and J ends were trimmed by 5 bases and 0 bases, with 11 bases remaining between them. Germline CDR1 reads MNHEY; CDR2 reads SVGEGT. This CDR3 is built from 15 residues. This CDR3 is CASSVGTYSYNEQFF. DNA for the CDR3: TGTGCCAGCAGTGTCGGGACTTACTCCTACAATGAGCAGTTCTTC.

The CDR3: CATLFSVDYGYTF. CDR3 bases: TGTGCCACCTTATTTTCGGTCGACTATGGCTACACCTTC. The genes are TRBV6-6 and TRBJ1-2; no clear D gene. With 10 bases removed from V and 3 bases from J, the gap between germline ends came to 15 bases. CDR3 length: 13 amino acids. Germline CDR1 MNHNY, CDR2 SVGAGI (reference sequence).